Shown below are 11 T cell receptor beta chains from a single sample sequenced in a study of T-cell memory formation after mild COVID-19. Each CDR3 protein gets one entry after TCRdb re-called the 5' RACE reads with MiXCR. Seen here are 400,000 or so distinct CDR3 sequences, roughly 21% observed once, and the top ten hold around 13%. Material for sequencing was PBMCs or a T cell subset sorted from them (not recorded which). Receptor source: an adult woman who had mild COVID-19 (a few samples of this study predate the infection). Cell type and time point are not known.

This clonotype has ten or more counts. The rearrangement uses TRBV5-1 and TRBJ2-7, with a weak D call TRBD1 (5 bases). CDR3 length equals 13 residues. V was trimmed by 4 bases and J by 7 bases, leaving 15 bases between them. The germline gives CDR1 SGHRS, CDR2 YFSETQ. CDR3 residues: CASSPSTQGEQYF. The CDR3 DNA follows: TGCGCCAGCAGCCCGAGCACGCAGGGAGAGCAGTACTTC.

The rearrangement links TRBV7-2 to TRBJ1-1, with D possibly TRBD1 on 6 matching bases. Germline loops: CDR1 SGHTA, CDR2 FQGNSA. This CDR3 comprises 13 residues. The V gene lost 6 bases and the J gene lost 3 bases, with 11 bases spanning the gap. This chain's CDR3 is CASSPQGYTEAFF. The CDR3 coding sequence is TGTGCCAGCAGTCCACAGGGCTACACTGAAGCTTTCTTT.

This sequence joins TRBV12-3 or TRBV12-4 and TRBJ1-2; D perhaps matches TRBD1 (5 bases). V was pared by 8 bases and J by 1 base, with 14 bases between. The CDR3 spans 14 residues. Written as DNA, the CDR3 is TGTGCCAGCCGAAAATGGCAGGGTAACTATGGCTACACCTTC. It specifies CASRKWQGNYGYTF.

This clonotype was detected a few times. This chain connects TRBV13 to TRBJ2-7; 7 bases fit TRBD1. The V gene end was trimmed by 4 bases and the J gene end by 6 bases; junction bases not matched to a gene: 12. The CDR3 is made up of 15 amino acids. Germline V gene lookup returns CDR1 PRHDT and CDR2 FYEKMQ (reference sequence). The CDR3 protein is CASSSPGQRIFEQYF. The CDR3 DNA follows: TGTGCCAGCAGCTCACCGGGACAGCGAATATTCGAGCAGTACTTC.

Turning to this clonotype: One junction end does not reproduce the germline sequence, and a read error may be involved. CDR3 residues: CATSREMMTGWETHYF. In DNA, the CDR3 is TGTGCCACCAGCAGAGAAATGATGACAGGGTGGGAGACCCATTACTTC. The gene calls are TRBV15 and TRBJ2-5; 7 bases are a match to TRBD1. CDR1 is LNHNV and CDR2 is YYDKDF in the germline V gene (reference sequence). The length of the CDR3 is 16 residues.

This clonotype was detected a few times. This chain joins TRBV3-1 and TRBJ2-2; D is uncertain. The germline gives CDR1 LGHDT, CDR2 YNNKEL (reference sequence). CDR3 length: 15 amino acids. Trimming shortened V by 6 bases and J by 0 bases, and 11 bases separated the two germline ends. The CDR3 DNA is TGTGCCAGCAGTCTACATGTTGCGAACACCGGGGAGCTGTTTTTT. Protein: CASSLHVANTGELFF.

The V gene is TRBV5-5, the J gene TRBJ2-1; D may match TRBD1 or TRBD2 (6 bases each). This CDR3 has 15 residues. V lost 3 bases and J lost 9, with 19 bases in between. Germline assignment: CDR1 SGHKS and CDR2 YYEKEE (reference sequence). The CDR3 DNA follows: TGTGCCAGCAGCTCCTTCCCAAAGGGGGGAGGTGAGCAGTTCTTC. It is translated as CASSSFPKGGGEQFF. Based on the CDR3 plus reference TRBV5-5 and TRBJ2-1, the full variable domain is DAGVTQSPTHLIKTRGQQVTLRCSPISGHKSVSWYQQVLGQGPQFIFQYYEKEERGRGNFPDRFSARQFPNYSSELNVNALLLGDSALYLCASSSFPKGGGEQFFGPGTRLTVL.

A few counts support this clonotype. As DNA, the CDR3 is TGTGCCAGCAGCTTAACGGCAGGCGTCTACGAGCAGTACTTC. It yields the protein CASSLTAGVYEQYF. This chain links TRBV11-2 with TRBJ2-7; no clear D. CDR3 size: 14 residues. Germline V CDR1 and CDR2: SGHAT, FQNNGV. The V end lost 2 bases, the J end lost 3 bases, and 11 bases lay between the germline ends. Supplemented by reference TRBV11-2 and TRBJ2-7, the full variable domain reads EAGVAQSPRYKIIEKRQSVAFWCNPISGHATLYWYQQILGQGPKLLIQFQNNGVVDDSQLPKDRFSAERLKGVDSTLKIQPAKLEDSAVYLCASSLTAGVYEQYFGPGTRLTVT.

This clonotype occurred a few times. The genes are TRBV5-1 and TRBJ1-5; 11 nucleotides agree with TRBD1. Germline-derived CDR1 and CDR2 are SGHRS and YFSETQ. The CDR3 runs to 15 residues. V trimming: 0 bases; J trimming: 5 bases; junction bases outside the gene matches: 1. CDR3 protein: CASSLGGQGDQPQHF. In nucleotides, the CDR3 is TGCGCCAGCAGCTTGGGGGGACAGGGGGATCAGCCCCAGCATTTT.

The sample holds many counts of this clonotype. The chain carries TRBV20-1 and TRBJ2-2, with 8 bases identical to TRBD2. Germline V gives CDR1 DFQATT, CDR2 SNEGSKA (reference sequence). The J segment lost 3 bases and the V segment lost 5 bases, leaving 8 bases of the junction unmatched. This CDR3 spans 15 amino acids. The CDR3 DNA is TGCAGTGCTTTAACGGGGGGGCGCGACACCGGGGAGCTGTTTTTT. It translates to CSALTGGRDTGELFF.

The chain employs TRBV5-4 and TRBJ2-7; possibly TRBD1 or TRBD2 for D (5 bases each). The V end was cut by 4 bases, the J end by 2 bases, with 13 bases between. Germline lookup yields CDR1 SGHNT and CDR2 YYREEE (reference sequence). CDR3 length: 14 residues. CDR3 in amino acids: CASSPAGRTYEQYF. CDR3 DNA sequence: TGTGCCAGCAGCCCAGCAGGGAGAACCTACGAGCAGTACTTC.